This T cell receptor beta chain comes out of a study of tumor and adjacent non-tumor tissue in lung cancer. On the study more broadly: Histology: 12 adenocarcinoma, a couple of squamous cell carcinoma, 1 small cell lung cancer.

The template was RNA from unsorted bulk tissue. This non-tumor lung sample came from over 3 cm beyond the tumor edge. The library came from three nested PCR rounds adapted from ARM-PCR protocols. TCRdb ran MiXCR on the multiplex PCR reads and lists one entry per CDR3 protein. Among around 50,000 distinct CDR3 sequences listed, under 75% were seen once. The sample holds one count of this clonotype. The antigen remains undetermined. A read error may explain this, as a much larger clone is one base away. The CDR3 extends over 14 amino acids. Looked up from germline, CDR1 is MNHNS and CDR2 is SASEGT. The V end was cut by 10 bases, the J end by 0 bases, with 13 bases between. Study observations and caveats: Tumor repertoires had a smaller top 100 clone share than normal lung.

This TCR was sampled from a woman in her 70s with non-small cell lung cancer. Sequencing was carried out using distant non-tumor lung tissue. This rearrangement joins TRBV6-1 to TRBJ1-5; D perhaps matches TRBD1 (5 bases). The DNA for the CDR3 is TGTGCCACTCAGGGAGGATCTAGCAATCAGCCCCAGCATTTT. The encoded protein is CATQGGSSNQPQHF.